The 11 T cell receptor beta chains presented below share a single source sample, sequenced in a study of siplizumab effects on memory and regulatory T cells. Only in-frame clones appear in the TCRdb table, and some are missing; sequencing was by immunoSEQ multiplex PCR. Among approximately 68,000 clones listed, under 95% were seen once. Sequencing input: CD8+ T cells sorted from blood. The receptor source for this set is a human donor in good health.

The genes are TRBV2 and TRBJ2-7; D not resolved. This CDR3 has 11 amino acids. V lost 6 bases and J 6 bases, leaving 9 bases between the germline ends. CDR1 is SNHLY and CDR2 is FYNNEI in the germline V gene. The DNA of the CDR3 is TGTGCCAGCAGAGATATGGGCGAGCAGTACTTC. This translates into CASRDMGEQYF.

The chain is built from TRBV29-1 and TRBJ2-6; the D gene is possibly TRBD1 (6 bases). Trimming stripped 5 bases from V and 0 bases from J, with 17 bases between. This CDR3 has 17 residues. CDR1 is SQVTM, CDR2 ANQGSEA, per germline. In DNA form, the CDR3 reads TGCAGCGTTTCCCGAGCAGGGGATTACTCTGGGGCCAACGTCCTGACTTTC. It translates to CSVSRAGDYSGANVLTF.

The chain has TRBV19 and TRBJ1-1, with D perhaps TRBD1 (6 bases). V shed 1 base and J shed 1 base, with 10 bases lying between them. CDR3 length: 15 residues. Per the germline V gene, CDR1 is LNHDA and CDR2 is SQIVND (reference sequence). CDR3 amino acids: CASSIVSRGNTEAFF. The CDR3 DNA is TGTGCCAGTAGTATAGTTAGCAGGGGGAACACTGAAGCTTTCTTT. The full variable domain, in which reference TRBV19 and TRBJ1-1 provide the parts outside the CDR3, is DGGITQSPKYLFRKEGQNVTLSCEQNLNHDAMYWYRQDPGQGLRLIYYSQIVNDFQKGDIAEGYSVSREKKESFPLTVTSAQKNPTAFYLCASSIVSRGNTEAFFGQGTRLTVV.

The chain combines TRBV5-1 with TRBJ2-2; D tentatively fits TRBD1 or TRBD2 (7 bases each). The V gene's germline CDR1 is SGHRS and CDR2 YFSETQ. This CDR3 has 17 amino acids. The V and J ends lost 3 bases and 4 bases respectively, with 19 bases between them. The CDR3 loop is CASSSPQGEGFTGELFF. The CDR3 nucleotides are TGCGCCAGCAGCTCCCCCCAGGGGGAGGGCTTCACCGGGGAGCTGTTTTTT.

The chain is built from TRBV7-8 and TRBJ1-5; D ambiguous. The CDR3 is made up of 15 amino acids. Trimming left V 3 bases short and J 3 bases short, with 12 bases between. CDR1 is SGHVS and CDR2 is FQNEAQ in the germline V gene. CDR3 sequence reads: CASSLVGGPNQPQHF. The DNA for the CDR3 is TGTGCCAGCAGCTTGGTGGGTGGTCCCAATCAGCCCCAGCATTTT.

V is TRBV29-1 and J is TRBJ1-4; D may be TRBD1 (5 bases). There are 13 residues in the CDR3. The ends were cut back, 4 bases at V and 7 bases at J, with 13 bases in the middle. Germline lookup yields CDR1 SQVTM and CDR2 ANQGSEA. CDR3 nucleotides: TGCAGCGTTGCGGGGGGATTAGGTGAAAAACTGTTTTTT. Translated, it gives CSVAGGLGEKLFF.

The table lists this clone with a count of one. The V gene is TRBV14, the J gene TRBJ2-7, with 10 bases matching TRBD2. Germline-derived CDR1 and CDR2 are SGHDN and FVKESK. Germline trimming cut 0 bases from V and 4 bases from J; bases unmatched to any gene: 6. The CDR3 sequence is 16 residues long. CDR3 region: CASSQDRLAGEYEQYF. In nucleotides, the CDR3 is TGTGCCAGCAGCCAAGATCGCCTAGCGGGAGAGTACGAGCAGTACTTC.

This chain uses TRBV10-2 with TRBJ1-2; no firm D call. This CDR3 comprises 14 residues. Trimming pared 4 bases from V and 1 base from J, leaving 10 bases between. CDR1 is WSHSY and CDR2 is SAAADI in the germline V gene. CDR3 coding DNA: TGCGCCAGCAGTGCTTTGGATTATAACTATGGCTACACCTTC. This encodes CASSALDYNYGYTF.

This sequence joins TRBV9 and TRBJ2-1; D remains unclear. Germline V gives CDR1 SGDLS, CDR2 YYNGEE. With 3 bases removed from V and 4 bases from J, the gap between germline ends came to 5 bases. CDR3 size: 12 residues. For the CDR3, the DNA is TGTGCCAGCAGCGGGGCGTACAATGAGCAGTTCTTC. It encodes CASSGAYNEQFF.

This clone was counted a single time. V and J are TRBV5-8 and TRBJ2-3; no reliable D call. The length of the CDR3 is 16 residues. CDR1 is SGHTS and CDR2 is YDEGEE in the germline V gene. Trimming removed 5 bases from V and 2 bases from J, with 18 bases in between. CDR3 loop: CASSLPGQENTDTQYF. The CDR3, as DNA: TGTGCCAGCAGTTTACCCGGGCAGGAGAACACAGATACGCAGTATTTT.

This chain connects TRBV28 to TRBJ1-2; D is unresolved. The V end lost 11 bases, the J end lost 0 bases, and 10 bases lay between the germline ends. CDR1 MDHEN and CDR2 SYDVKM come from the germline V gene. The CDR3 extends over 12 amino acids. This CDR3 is CAGSGSNYGYTF. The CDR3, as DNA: TGTGCCGGATCGGGGTCTAACTATGGCTACACCTTC.